This T cell receptor beta chain stems from a study of T cells after yellow fever vaccination (dated by TCRdb to the late 2010s). In the study overall: The SMART-Seq v4 Ultra Low Input RNA kit was used to prepare libraries from fractions with low cell numbers. The cohort comprised two healthy male donors, one aged 18 to 29 and one aged 30 to 40 years. Blood was drawn at multiple timepoints before and after primary and secondary immunization, with bulk PBMC replicates and cell subsets isolated. Bulk TCR alpha and beta repertoires were sequenced longitudinally to track T-cell clones before and after primary and booster YFV17D yellow fever vaccination.

The sample was run on an Illumina NovaSeq 6000. TCR cDNA was made using 5'RACE template switching, a step that added a universal primer site and unique molecular identifiers. Priming for cDNA synthesis came from both the TCR alpha and TCR beta constant segments. Library amplification used two PCR steps, and the second PCR step added sample barcodes and sequencing adapters. Sequencing of the libraries was done on either Illumina HiSeq 2500 (2x100 bp) or NovaSeq (2x150 bp). From the authors' description of their analysis: Reads were demultiplexed and collapsed into UMI consensus sequences with MIGEC, and V(D)J alignment was performed with MiXCR. Clonotypes responding to the vaccine were identified with edgeR on replicate PBMC samples, with the criteria of FDR below 0.01 and a log2 fold change above 5 up to day 15. Each bulk clonotype was labeled CD4 or CD8 based on which sequenced repertoire, CD4 or CD8, contained the clonotype at higher abundance. TCRdb reworked the public reads: Q25 trimming with fastp, MiXCR clone assembly, productive beta chains retained. Each CDR3 protein gets just one entry, which takes the most common genes and DNA from the rows behind it. TCRdb, not the authors, supplied the V and J calls. This sample gives approximately 260,000 distinct CDR3 sequences in total; approximately 5.2% of them show up just once. Less than 3.5% of the sample lies in the top ten.

Turning to this clonotype: Its antigen specificity is not known. Base qualities are not recorded, but no much larger clone differs from it by a single base.

The paper as a whole reports these results and caveats: Computational filtering was required because FACS-sorted repertoires could contain abundant contaminating clonotypes from the bulk population. Because the study included only a couple of donors, the extent to which the findings can be generalized is limited. After the booster, most clones that had expanded after primary vaccination were detected again (about 95% of CD4 and roughly 86% of CD8), suggesting broad maintenance of memory. The secondary T-cell response was weaker than the primary response but faster, peaking on day 5 instead of day 15. A small fraction of clonotypes appeared in both the CD4 and CD8 compartments, likely as a result of convergent recombination.

Measured from the cysteine to the phenylalanine, the CDR3 is 17 residues long. The kept DNA is CDR3 alone, 51 bases in frame from the first base. Trimming costs V 7 bases and J 2 bases, and their ends lie 23 bases apart. The treatment or condition tag for this specimen amounts to: live attenuated yellow fever vaccine strain. A standard Ficoll-Paque protocol was used to isolate PBMCs from peripheral blood. Dynabeads CD4 and CD8 positive selection kits were used to isolate the CD4 and CD8 T-cell fractions. TriZol was used to extract RNA from bulk PBMCs, CD4 and CD8 fractions, and dextramer-positive and dextramer-negative fractions.

The V gene is TRBV12-3 or TRBV12-4 and the J gene is TRBJ1-1; the D region possibly corresponds to TRBD1 (5 bases align). This specimen consisted of CD4+ T cells sorted from PBMCs, obtained on the day of the yellow fever booster vaccination. This receptor was obtained from a man younger than 35 who received the YFV17D yellow fever vaccine. The CDR3 protein is CASTMGRQRLVNTEAFF. The sequenced DNA is TGTGCCAGCACCATGGGGCGCCAGCGGCTGGTTAACACTGAAGCTTTCTTT.